These 12 T cell receptor beta chains came from one sample sequenced in a study of molecular identifiers for immune sequencing clone quantification (dated by TCRdb to the late 2010s). Receptors were amplified or captured by PCR. The instrument was an Illumina HiSeq 4000. TCRdb took the public reads, trimmed them with fastp at Q25, ran MiXCR for clone calling and kept in-frame beta chains. Under each unique CDR3 protein, matching rows form one entry showing the most common genes and DNA. Recorded for this sample are about half a million distinct CDR3 sequences; 20% to 25% of them occurred a single time. 0.84% of the sample is taken by the ten largest. The specimen sequenced was naive CD8+ T cells from blood, with Jurkat cell RNA spiked in. What the cell subset or site label conveys for this sample: FACS-sorted CD8+CD4-CCR7+CD45RA+ naive T cells. Receptors originate from a human donor in good health. Some libraries in this study had Jurkat cell RNA spiked in.

In the case of this clonotype: Being one base from a much bigger clone, this may be a read error. The V gene is TRBV20-1, the J gene TRBJ2-7; possibly TRBD1 for D (6 bases). The CDR3 totals 12 residues. Germline V gene lookup returns CDR1 DFQATT and CDR2 SNEGSKA (reference sequence). CDR3 region: CSASTGTYERYF. CDR3 DNA sequence: TGCAGTGCTAGTACAGGGACCTACGAGCGGTACTTC.

Many counts were recorded for this clonotype. This rearrangement joins TRBV7-2 to TRBJ2-7, with 8 nucleotides matching TRBD2. CDR1 SGHTA and CDR2 FQGNSA come from the germline V gene. CDR3 length: 13 residues. The junction had 3 bases not matched to a gene; V was cut back by 4 bases and J by 4 bases. This CDR3 reads CASSSSSGYEQYF. In DNA, the CDR3 is TGTGCCAGCAGCTCGTCTAGCGGGTACGAGCAGTACTTC.

This clonotype occurred many times. The CDR3: CASSWGGADYEQYF. The CDR3 DNA sequence: TGCGCCAGCAGCTGGGGGGGGGCCGACTACGAGCAGTACTTC. The chain carries TRBV5-1 and TRBJ2-7; TRBD2 might be the D (7 bases). The germline V and J ends were trimmed by 3 bases and 3 bases, with 13 bases remaining between them. Germline assignment: CDR1 SGHRS and CDR2 YFSETQ. The length of the CDR3 is 14 residues.

The chain uses TRBV20-1 and TRBJ1-1; a weak D match, TRBD1 (5 bases). CDR1 and CDR2 (germline): DFQATT, SNEGSKA (reference sequence). This CDR3 is 14 amino acids long. V lost 3 bases to trimming and J lost 7 bases, with 18 bases between them. The CDR3 DNA reads as TGCAGTGCTAGGGATTTTACAGGAGCAGATGAAGCTTTCTTT. Translation gives CSARDFTGADEAFF.

This clonotype was seen a handful of times. The chain has TRBV9 and TRBJ2-7; 11 bases agree with TRBD2. This CDR3 comprises 14 residues. Per germline, CDR1 SGDLS and CDR2 YYNGEE. V lost 4 bases to trimming and J lost 5 bases; unmatched junction nucleotides: 5. The CDR3 loop is CASSPLAGAHEQYF. CDR3 coding DNA: TGTGCCAGCAGCCCACTAGCGGGAGCCCACGAGCAGTACTTC.

The V gene is TRBV6-1, the J gene TRBJ1-1; weak D call: TRBD1 (5 bases). V lost 1 base to trimming and J lost 3 bases, with 15 bases between them. The CDR3 extends over 16 amino acids. CDR1 is MNHNS and CDR2 is SASEGT in the germline V gene. The DNA of the CDR3 is TGTGCCAGCAGTGAAGGCGATGTGACCAGGGACACTGAAGCTTTCTTT. This encodes CASSEGDVTRDTEAFF.

This clonotype was picked up many times. The genes are TRBV3-1 and TRBJ2-5; no clear D. The CDR3 consists of 13 residues. Trimming removed 4 bases at V and 5 bases at J, with 11 bases between. Germline loops: CDR1 LGHDT, CDR2 YNNKEL (reference sequence). This chain's CDR3 is CASSRDLGETQYF. The CDR3 coding sequence is TGTGCCAGCAGCCGCGACTTGGGGGAGACCCAGTACTTC.

Comment on this clonotype: Given the absence of the conserved phenylalanine or tryptophan at the CDR3 end, a read error is likely. This chain links TRBV7-9 with TRBJ1-5; D may be TRBD1 (5 bases). V gave up 5 bases and J gave up 3 bases, with 14 bases separating them. There are 15 residues in the CDR3. The V gene's germline CDR1 is SEHNR and CDR2 FQNEAQ (reference sequence). The DNA for the CDR3 is TGTGCCAGCAGCCAATCTGGGGGGTACAATCAGCCCCAGCATTCT. Protein sequence: CASSQSGGYNQPQHS.

The chain is built from TRBV19 and TRBJ1-4; D remains ambiguous. The CDR3 length is 16 residues. In germline, CDR1 is LNHDA, CDR2 SQIVND (reference sequence). V lost 3 bases, J lost 0 bases, and 11 bases lay in between. The CDR3 loop reads CASSMGERATNEKLFF. Here the CDR3 DNA reads TGTGCCAGTAGTATGGGAGAACGTGCAACTAATGAAAAACTGTTTTTT.

This clonotype has ten or more counts. V is TRBV20-1 and J is TRBJ2-7; D might be TRBD2 (5 bases). V lost 0 bases, J lost 3 bases, and 9 bases lay in between. The CDR3 covers 13 residues. Germline V gene sequence: CDR1 DFQATT, CDR2 SNEGSKA (reference sequence). The CDR3 sequence is CSAREVASYEQYF. For the CDR3, the DNA is TGCAGTGCTAGAGAGGTAGCGAGCTACGAGCAGTACTTC.

This clonotype has ten or more counts. The chain combines TRBV29-1 with TRBJ2-7; 7 bases agree with TRBD2. The CDR3 is 15 residues long. Losses at the gene ends were 2 bases for V and 4 bases for J; bases not matched to a gene: 11. Germline CDR1 is SQVTM and CDR2 is ANQGSEA. For the CDR3, the DNA is TGCAGCGTTGAATGGGCTGGCCAAGCGGGGTACGAGCAGTACTTC. It translates to CSVEWAGQAGYEQYF.

In regard to this clonotype: A much bigger clone sits one base away, suggesting this may be a read error. The chain uses TRBV5-1 and TRBJ2-2, with D maybe TRBD2 (5 bases). The CDR3 extends over 15 amino acids. The germline gives CDR1 SGHRS, CDR2 YFSETQ. CDR3 nucleotides: TGCGCCAGCAGCTTGTATCCAGCCTTCACCGGGGAGCCGTTTTTT. Translation: CASSLYPAFTGEPFF.